This T cell receptor (beta chain) was documented in a study of regulatory T cells in long-lasting Graves disease. Study outcomes and limitations: The study examined only peripheral blood, not thyroid tissue. Persistent Graves' patients possessed reduced TCR diversity relative to recently diagnosed ones.

The table lists this clonotype with many counts. Its target is unknown. Time point given: newly diagnosed GD, antithyroid drugs for less than 3 months. Extracted RNA from PBMCs served as the source of the TCR library. HTBI primers from iRepertoire and Arm-PCR of CDR3 regions yielded the TCR beta libraries. TCRdb re-called the multiplex PCR reads with MiXCR, one entry per CDR3 protein. The sample yields fewer than 450,000 distinct CDR3 sequences, over 12% seen once. The germline V and J ends were trimmed by 6 bases and 4 bases, with 14 bases remaining between them. CDR1 and CDR2 (germline): MNHEY, SVGEGT. The CDR3 length is 14 residues. The same sample was also studied in work on T cells in Graves' hyperthyroidism and ophthalmopathy. That paper adds: Researchers report that a 13 V-J model separated ophthalmopathy from stable hyperthyroidism.

The receptor comes from a woman aged 40 to 50 with Graves disease. The starting material was peripheral blood mononuclear cells (PBMCs), obtained at new diagnosis, from a patient treated with antithyroid drugs. This sequence joins TRBV6-2 or TRBV6-3 and TRBJ2-3; the D is unclear. CDR3 in DNA: TGTGCCAGCAGCCAAAACTCGAACGCAGATACGCAGTATTTT. Protein: CASSQNSNADTQYF.